Below, one TCR beta chain is given with its context. The CDR3 runs to 12 residues. CDR1 and CDR2 from the germline V gene are GTSNPN and SVGIG (reference sequence). The V and J ends lost 5 bases and 2 bases, in that order; junction bases with no gene match: 0. The entry originates in a study of PD-L1 blockade in urothelial cancer. Study-wide background: After treatment start, blood was analyzed at 3 weeks (second dose) and at 6 weeks.

Libraries were prepared by immunoSEQ multiplex PCR; TCRdb keeps only in-frame clonotypes and omits some of them. This table holds about 79,000 clones, 86% found once. Time point: pretreatment peripheral blood. The chain couples TRBV30 to TRBJ1-2; 9 nucleotides match TRBD1. Sample: PBMCs, taken around atezolizumab (anti-PD-L1) treatment. The TCR originated in a man in his 60s with urothelial cancer. The CDR3 DNA follows: TGTGCCTGGGGACAGGGGAACTATGGCTACACCTTC. Translated: CAWGQGNYGYTF.